The 6 T cell receptor beta chains in this list originate from one sample, sequenced in a study of blood T cell repertoires in COVID-19. Sequencing was performed with immunoSEQ multiplex PCR; in TCRdb, only in-frame clones are kept and a portion is missing. The sample lists under 30,000 clones, just under 95% occurring once. The sequencing sample was made of peripheral blood. The receptor set was obtained from a human donor with active COVID-19. The donor label of this sample is uncertain.

V is TRBV10-3 and J is TRBJ1-1; no reliable D call. This CDR3 region has 15 residues. The V gene lost 0 bases and the J gene lost 1 base, with 9 bases spanning the gap. Germline assignment: CDR1 ENHRY and CDR2 SYGVKD. This chain's CDR3 is CAISESRSQNTEAFF. CDR3 nucleotides: TGTGCCATCAGTGAGTCGAGGTCGCAGAACACTGAAGCTTTCTTT.

The J gene is TRBJ2-7, the V gene TRBV11-2; a weak D match, TRBD1 (5 bases). CDR1 SGHAT and CDR2 FQNNGV come from the germline V gene. This CDR3 has 15 residues. V lost 2 bases and J 0 bases, leaving 11 bases between the germline ends. The CDR3 DNA is TGTGCCAGCAGCTTAAATACAGGTAGCTCCTACGAGCAGTACTTC. Amino acid sequence: CASSLNTGSSYEQYF.

The CDR3 loop reads CASSFQGVNTEAFF. The CDR3 coding sequence is TGTGCCAGCAGTTTTCAGGGGGTGAACACTGAAGCTTTCTTT. The chain employs TRBV28 and TRBJ1-1; 7 positions match TRBD1. Germline V CDR1 and CDR2: MDHEN, SYDVKM. The CDR3 is 14 amino acids. V lost 3 bases, J lost 0 bases, and 1 base stayed unmatched.

The V call is TRBV5-6, the J call TRBJ1-5; possible D gene TRBD1, 5 bases. The CDR3 extends over 13 amino acids. V lost 0 bases and J lost 6, with 7 bases in between. CDR1 is SGHDT, CDR2 YYEEEE, per germline. The chain's CDR3 is CASSLDRIQPQHF. In nucleotides, the CDR3 is TGTGCCAGCAGCTTGGACAGGATTCAGCCCCAGCATTTT.

The chain employs TRBV12-5 and TRBJ1-1; 7 bases align to TRBD1. Germline assignment: CDR1 LGHNT and CDR2 FRNRAP. The CDR3 length is 14 residues. V was pared by 6 bases and J by 6 bases, with 10 bases of the junction left unmatched. The CDR3 region has the DNA TGTGCTAGTGGGATCGGACAGGCGGGATCTGAAGCTTTCTTT. The encoded protein is CASGIGQAGSEAFF.

The chain carries TRBV7-2 and TRBJ2-5; 8 positions agree with TRBD2. The CDR3 has 12 amino acids. Germline loops: CDR1 SGHTA, CDR2 FQGNSA. CDR3 bases: TGTGAAAGCAAACTAGCGGAAGAGACCCAGTACTTC. Amino acid sequence: CESKLAEETQYF.